This is a list of T cell receptor beta chains from one sample in a study of shared clonotypes between healthy human individuals. The method was immunoSEQ multiplex PCR; TCRdb's version includes in-frame clones alone and lacks a portion of them. The data contain fewer than 400,000 clones, around two thirds of them singletons. The sample taken for sequencing was memory CD4+ T cells sorted from blood. The receptors here all came from a man between 25 and 39 years old in good health. CDR3s include the opening cysteine and the closing phenylalanine or tryptophan. The order of the fields is D gene, clone size, CDR3 length, V gene, J gene, CDR3 protein, CDR3 DNA. D genes are given only for firm matches. Size values are once, few and many counts, or a class for expanded clones, and some rows have none.

>TRBD1|-|14|TRBV11-2|TRBJ2-2
CASSRSGGTGELFF
TGTGCCAGCAGCCGTTCAGGGGGCACCGGGGAGCTGTTTTTT
>-|-|13|TRBV28|TRBJ2-7
CASSLNPTASLYF
TGTGCCAGCAGTTTAAACCCGACAGCCTCTTTGTACTTC
>-|-|14|TRBV2|TRBJ1-1
CASRLQGVGTEAFF
TGTGCCAGCAGGCTACAGGGAGTAGGCACTGAAGCTTTCTTT
>-|-|13|TRBV7-7|TRBJ2-7
CASSSADDREQYF
TGTGCCAGCAGCTCGGCGGACGATCGCGAGCAGTACTTC
>-|-|14|TRBV15|TRBJ2-1
CATSGYSSYNEQFF
TGTGCCACCAGCGGGTATAGCTCCTACAATGAGCAGTTCTTC
>-|-|16|TRBV27|TRBJ2-2
CASSRSSGAHTGELFF
TGTGCCAGCTCCCGATCTTCCGGGGCCCACACCGGGGAGCTGTTTTTT
>-|-|15|TRBV11-3|TRBJ2-2
CASSLGQANTGELFF
TGTGCCAGCAGCTTAGGACAGGCCAACACCGGGGAGCTGTTTTTT
>TRBD2|-|15|TRBV6-1|TRBJ2-1
CASSGASGYYNEQFF
TGTGCCAGCAGTGGGGCTAGCGGGTACTACAATGAGCAGTTCTTC
>-|-|15|TRBV19|TRBJ2-3
CASRLGWGMTDTQYF
TGTGCCAGTAGGCTCGGGTGGGGAATGACAGATACGCAGTATTTT
>-|-|15|TRBV4-2|TRBJ2-3
CASSSIPSREDTQYF
TGTGCCAGCAGCTCCATTCCTTCGAGGGAAGATACGCAGTATTTT
>-|-|14|TRBV9|TRBJ1-3
CASSATVSGNTIYF
TGTGCCAGCAGTGCCACAGTCTCTGGAAACACCATATATTTT
>-|-|14|TRBV5-1|TRBJ2-5
CASSIEGFQETQYF
TGCGCCAGCAGCATTGAGGGTTTCCAAGAGACCCAGTACTTC
>-|few|16|TRBV10-3|TRBJ2-2
CAISNKGGSITGELFF
TGTGCCATCAGCAACAAAGGAGGATCAATCACCGGGGAGCTGTTTTTT
>-|-|12|TRBV6-5|TRBJ1-1
CASQRGDTEAFF
TGTGCCAGCCAGAGGGGGGACACTGAAGCTTTCTTT
>-|few|13|TRBV6-1|TRBJ1-4
CVIRGSTNEKLFF
TGTGTGATCAGGGGATCAACTAATGAAAAACTGTTTTTT
>TRBD1|-|13|TRBV7-3|TRBJ2-2
CASSLGTGGELFF
TGTGCCAGCAGCCTCGGGACAGGCGGGGAGCTGTTTTTT
>-|-|15|TRBV28|TRBJ1-1
CASSRIGQLNTEAFF
TGTGCCAGCAGCCGAATCGGACAGTTGAACACTGAAGCTTTCTTT
>TRBD2|-|21|TRBV28|TRBJ2-2
CASSLVSVRTGTRIYTGELFF
TGTGCCAGCAGTTTAGTGTCCGTACGTACTGGGACTAGGATTTACACCGGGGAGCTGTTTTTT
>TRBD2|-|16|TRBV7-8|TRBJ2-7
CASSLVTSGRTGEQYF
TGTGCCAGCAGCTTAGTAACTAGCGGGAGAACGGGAGAGCAGTACTTC
>-|-|15|TRBV2|TRBJ1-4
CASSESHTWDEKLFF
TGTGCCAGCAGTGAATCGCATACCTGGGATGAAAAACTGTTTTTT
>-|once|16|TRBV29-1|TRBJ2-7
CSVSGWRGESPDEQYF
TGCAGCGTTTCAGGTTGGAGGGGGGAGTCCCCCGACGAGCAGTACTTC
>-|-|14|TRBV14|TRBJ1-6
CASSRGLINSPLHF
TGTGCCAGCAGCCGAGGACTGATTAATTCACCCCTCCACTTT
>TRBD2|-|15|TRBV5-1|TRBJ2-7
CASSVDRAGGYEQYF
TGCGCCAGCAGCGTGGATCGAGCGGGAGGCTACGAGCAGTACTTC
>TRBD2|once|14|TRBV18|TRBJ2-1
CASSPGGGRVRQFF
TGTGCCAGCTCACCGGGCGGGGGGCGAGTAAGGCAGTTCTTC
>-|-|13|TRBV30|TRBJ2-2
CAWSVVGAGELFF
TGTGCCTGGAGTGTAGTGGGGGCCGGGGAGCTGTTTTTT
>TRBD2|-|17|TRBV19|TRBJ2-1
CASSWQGTSGPYNEQFF
TGTGCCAGTAGTTGGCAGGGGACTAGCGGCCCTTACAATGAGCAGTTCTTC
>-|-|13|TRBV14|TRBJ1-3
CASSQVGVDTIYF
TGTGCCAGCAGCCAAGTCGGGGTGGACACCATATATTTT
>-|-|11|TRBV29-1|TRBJ2-7
CSVGKGRGQYF
TGCAGCGTTGGGAAGGGCCGAGGGCAGTACTTC
>TRBD1|-|18|TRBV18|TRBJ2-1
CASSLGQGGLGRVGEQFF
TGTGCCAGCTCACTCGGACAGGGGGGTTTGGGACGGGTCGGTGAGCAGTTCTTC
>TRBD1|-|13|TRBV4-3|TRBJ1-2
CASSQEGTDGYTF
TGCGCCAGCAGCCAAGAAGGGACAGATGGCTACACCTTC
>-|-|11|TRBV7-9|TRBJ2-3
CASRQGDTQYF
TGTGCCAGCAGACAGGGCGATACGCAGTATTTT
>TRBD2|-|16|TRBV6-6|TRBJ2-2
CASSSRTSGDTGELFF
TGTGCCAGCAGTTCACGGACTAGCGGAGACACCGGGGAGCTGTTTTTT
>TRBD1|-|15|TRBV6-1|TRBJ2-7
CASSDMGTGSYEQYF
TGTGCCAGCAGTGATATGGGGACAGGGTCCTACGAGCAGTACTTC
>-|once|15|TRBV5-1|TRBJ1-3
CASSLGGEIGNTIYF
TGCGCCAGCAGCTTGGGCGGGGAGATCGGAAACACCATATATTTT
>TRBD1|once|13|TRBV12-5|TRBJ1-3
CASGGQGVNTIYF
TGTGCTAGTGGTGGACAGGGGGTAAACACCATATATTTT
>TRBD1|-|16|TRBV4-1|TRBJ1-2
CASSQNRGANNYGYTF
TGCGCCAGCAGCCAGAACAGGGGTGCCAACAACTATGGCTACACCTTC
>-|-|15|TRBV19|TRBJ1-5
CASSIAGTNNQPQHF
TGTGCCAGTAGTATTGCGGGGACCAACAATCAGCCCCAGCATTTT
>-|-|11|TRBV30|TRBJ1-2
CAWSVGPDRTF
TGTGCCTGGAGTGTTGGGCCGGATAGGACCTTC
>-|-|14|TRBV19|TRBJ2-6
CASSMGSGANVLTF
TGTGCCAGTAGTATGGGGTCTGGGGCCAACGTCCTGACTTTC
>TRBD2|-|17|TRBV5-3|TRBJ2-5
CARSYPQSGRGKETQYF
TGTGCCAGAAGTTACCCACAAAGCGGGAGGGGAAAAGAGACCCAGTACTTC
>-|-|13|TRBV4-2|TRBJ1-2
CASSQEQHYGYTF
TGTGCCAGCAGCCAAGAACAGCACTATGGCTACACCTTC
>-|-|14|TRBV10-1|TRBJ2-1
CASTARAGNNEQFF
TGCGCCAGCACCGCCAGGGCGGGAAACAATGAGCAGTTCTTC
>-|few|17|TRBV25-1|TRBJ2-1
CASSGEERAVSYNEQFF
TGTGCCAGCAGTGGGGAAGAGAGAGCGGTCTCCTACAATGAGCAGTTCTTC
>-|-|14|TRBV28|TRBJ1-1
CASSSFVGVTEAFF
TGTGCCAGCAGCTCGTTTGTTGGCGTCACTGAAGCTTTCTTT
>TRBD2|few|15|TRBV5-6|TRBJ2-1
CASSGGTSHYNEQFF
TGTGCCAGCAGCGGGGGGACTAGCCACTACAATGAGCAGTTCTTC
>TRBD2|-|15|TRBV5-1|TRBJ2-7
CASSLGTSGAYEQYF
TGCGCCAGCAGCTTGGGGACTAGCGGGGCATACGAGCAGTACTTC
>-|-|14|TRBV18|TRBJ1-1
CASSSGRGNTEAFF
TGTGCCAGCTCATCGGGCAGAGGGAACACTGAAGCTTTCTTT
>-|-|13|TRBV9|TRBJ1-2
CASSRDPNYGYTF
TGTGCCAGCAGCCGGGACCCGAACTATGGCTACACCTTC
>-|few|17|TRBV25-1|TRBJ1-1
CASSEYGTTPPNTEAFF
TGTGCCAGCAGTGAATACGGGACCACCCCACCGAACACTGAAGCTTTCTTT
>TRBD1|few|15|TRBV29-1|TRBJ1-1
CSLVTNRGQGAEAFF
TGCAGCTTAGTCACAAATCGGGGACAGGGGGCTGAAGCTTTCTTT
>-|-|13|TRBV5-1|TRBJ1-6
CASSRTRDSPLHF
TGCGCCAGCAGCCGGACCCGGGATTCACCCCTCCACTTT
>-|-|18|TRBV28|TRBJ2-6
CASSLPGGDSSGANVLTF
TGTGCCAGCAGCCTCCCAGGGGGGGATAGCTCTGGGGCCAACGTCCTGACTTTC
>-|-|15|TRBV18|TRBJ2-7
CASSEYWGLPYEQYF
TGTGCCAGCTCAGAGTATTGGGGTTTACCCTACGAGCAGTACTTC
>-|few|15|TRBV28|TRBJ2-3
CASLPGATYTDTQYF
TGTGCCAGCCTGCCTGGGGCCACCTACACAGATACGCAGTATTTT